These T cell receptor beta chains were read from a single sample in a study of blood T cell repertoires in COVID-19. Assay: immunoSEQ multiplex PCR; the TCRdb copy retains only in-frame clones and omits some. The sample has 250,000 to 300,000 clones; roughly 87% are singletons. The specimen sequenced was peripheral blood. The receptors were sampled from a woman aged 35 to 49 who had recovered from COVID-19. CDR3s include the opening cysteine and the closing phenylalanine or tryptophan. A D gene is named only where the DNA matches it firmly. The size field is filled for only some rows; it gives once, few, many or a size class.

V	J	size	D	DNA	CDR3
TRBV4-3	TRBJ2-1	.	.	TGCGCCAGCAGCAAACGACTAGTCGATGAGCAGTTCTTC	CASSKRLVDEQFF
TRBV6-5	TRBJ2-1	.	.	TGTGCCAGCAGATCTACCCGCCACTCCTACAATGAGCAGTTCTTC	CASRSTRHSYNEQFF
TRBV11-2	TRBJ2-7	.	.	TGTGCCAGCAGCTTATCCTCAGGGGGGACCTACGAGCAGTACTTC	CASSLSSGGTYEQYF
TRBV28	TRBJ1-2	.	.	TGTGCCAGCAGTTCGGGGGAGGGCGCCTTCTATGGCTACACCTTC	CASSSGEGAFYGYTF
TRBV18	TRBJ2-1	.	.	TGTGCCAGCTCACCACCGTCGGGACTCGGGGCAGCCAATGAGCAGTTCTTC	CASSPPSGLGAANEQFF
TRBV11-2	TRBJ2-5	.	.	TGTGCCAGCAGCTTATCTAGCGTACAAGAGACCCAGTACTTC	CASSLSSVQETQYF
TRBV5-6	TRBJ1-1	many	TRBD1	TGTGCCAGCAGCCCGACAGGGGGATGGAACACTGAAGCTTTCTTT	CASSPTGGWNTEAFF
TRBV28	TRBJ1-4	.	.	TGTGCCAGCAGTTTCGCCGTGTTGTTAGATGAAAAACTGTTTTTT	CASSFAVLLDEKLFF
TRBV5-1	TRBJ2-5	.	TRBD2	TGCGCCAGCAGCTTGGCCGGGGCTAGCGGGAAACAAGAGACCCAGTACTTC	CASSLAGASGKQETQYF
TRBV2	TRBJ2-3	.	.	TGTGCCAGCAGTGACCGGGGAAATACGCAGTATTTT	CASSDRGNTQYF
TRBV9	TRBJ2-2	.	TRBD2	TGTGCCAGCAGCGTCTCCCTAGCGGGGGGGCGTGGCACCGGGGAGCTGTTTTTT	CASSVSLAGGRGTGELFF
TRBV19	TRBJ2-1	.	.	TGTGCCAGTAGTATAACACTAGAAAGGAATGAGCAGTTCTTC	CASSITLERNEQFF